The sequence of this T cell receptor (beta chain) was determined in a study of blood T cell repertoires in COVID-19. Study-level background: COVID-19 samples, acute and convalescent, were from the United States, Italy and Spain. The analysed material was cDNA or gDNA that came from T cells, B-cell-depleted T cells, or PBMCs.

The CDR3 consists of 18 residues. Germline V gene lookup returns CDR1 MDHEN and CDR2 SYDVKM. Losses at the gene ends were 2 bases for V and 3 bases for J; bases not matched to a gene: 13. In the source study's methods: Amplification from reference gene primers served as the basis for estimated nucleated cell counts. Sequenced by immunoSEQ multiplex PCR; TCRdb stores in-frame clones only, minus some. The V and J calls and clone size were taken over from that table, and D and trimming were inferred from the DNA. The sample yields about 270,000 clones, about 82% seen once. The sequenced sample was peripheral blood. The genes are TRBV28 and TRBJ2-7, with 10 nucleotides matching TRBD1. The source of this sequence is a woman between 50 and 59 years old with active or convalescent COVID-19. This CDR3 reads CASSLPLSLTGGGYEQYF. The CDR3 bases are TGTGCCAGCAGTTTACCCCTATCTTTGACAGGGGGCGGCTACGAGCAGTACTTC.